Listed below are T cell receptor beta chains from one sample, sequenced in a study of cytomegalovirus exposure and HLA in healthy donors. The protocol was immunoSEQ multiplex PCR, while the TCRdb copy is restricted to in-frame clones and leaves out a portion. The table records 120,000 or so clones, 15% to 20% of them present only once. Sequencing used PBMCs. Receptors were obtained from a female donor in good health and CMV-seropositive. Both conserved end residues are part of each CDR3. Each record gives: CDR3 DNA, CDR3 protein, J gene, clone size, V gene, D gene. The D gene is left open where the match is weak. Not all rows give a size; the values are once, few, many and, for expanded clones, a class.

CDR3nt: TGTGCCAGCAGTTTTCGCACTAGCGGGGGCGAGCAGTACTTC; CDR3aa: CASSFRTSGGEQYF; j_gene: TRBJ2-7; abundance: -; v_gene: TRBV27; d_gene: TRBD2
CDR3nt: TGTGCCAGCAGCCCACGGACAGGCGGGAGGGAGCAGTACTTC; CDR3aa: CASSPRTGGREQYF; j_gene: TRBJ2-7; abundance: -; v_gene: TRBV11-3; d_gene: -
CDR3nt: TGTGCCAGCAGCTTAGTATGGATAGGGAGCAAGACGGATGGCTACACCTTC; CDR3aa: CASSLVWIGSKTDGYTF; j_gene: TRBJ1-2; abundance: few; v_gene: TRBV7-9; d_gene: -
CDR3nt: TGTGCCAGCAGCCCAGAGTTGTGGGGGCAATCAGAGACCCAGTACTTC; CDR3aa: CASSPELWGQSETQYF; j_gene: TRBJ2-5; abundance: few; v_gene: TRBV27; d_gene: -
CDR3nt: TGTGCCAGCAGCCACCCGCGGGATCAAGAGACCCAGTACTTC; CDR3aa: CASSHPRDQETQYF; j_gene: TRBJ2-5; abundance: -; v_gene: TRBV14; d_gene: -
CDR3nt: TGCAGCGTTGAAGACTGGACTAGCGGGAGTCTCAATGAGCAGTTCTTC; CDR3aa: CSVEDWTSGSLNEQFF; j_gene: TRBJ2-1; abundance: -; v_gene: TRBV29-1; d_gene: TRBD2
CDR3nt: TGCGCCAGCAGCTTGTTACTAGCGGGGGCCACCGGGGAGCTGTTTTTT; CDR3aa: CASSLLLAGATGELFF; j_gene: TRBJ2-2; abundance: few; v_gene: TRBV5-1; d_gene: TRBD2
CDR3nt: TGCGCCAGCAGCTTGGTGGACACTCGCTCCTACGAGCAGTACTTC; CDR3aa: CASSLVDTRSYEQYF; j_gene: TRBJ2-7; abundance: -; v_gene: TRBV5-1; d_gene: -
CDR3nt: TGTGCCAGCAGTTACGGCAGGGTTCACGAGCAGTACTTC; CDR3aa: CASSYGRVHEQYF; j_gene: TRBJ2-7; abundance: -; v_gene: TRBV6-5; d_gene: -
CDR3nt: TGTGCCAGCAGCTGGCACCGGGACAGGGGGCAAACTAATGAAAAACTGTTTTTT; CDR3aa: CASSWHRDRGQTNEKLFF; j_gene: TRBJ1-4; abundance: -; v_gene: TRBV7-6; d_gene: TRBD1
CDR3nt: TGCGCCAGCAGCCAGGGACTGTACAATGAAAAACTGTTTTTT; CDR3aa: CASSQGLYNEKLFF; j_gene: TRBJ1-4; abundance: -; v_gene: TRBV4-1; d_gene: -
CDR3nt: TGTGCCAGCAGAGAAAGGGGAGATACGCAGTATTTT; CDR3aa: CASRERGDTQYF; j_gene: TRBJ2-3; abundance: few; v_gene: TRBV2; d_gene: -
CDR3nt: TGTGCCAGCAGCCAAGGTACGGGGGACACTGAAGCTTTCTTT; CDR3aa: CASSQGTGDTEAFF; j_gene: TRBJ1-1; abundance: -; v_gene: TRBV14; d_gene: -
CDR3nt: TGTGCCAGCAGCGTAGAATCCGGGCGGGCCAGCCAAGAGACCCAGTACTTC; CDR3aa: CASSVESGRASQETQYF; j_gene: TRBJ2-5; abundance: many; v_gene: TRBV9; d_gene: -
CDR3nt: TGTGCCAGCAGCGTAGCGGGAGACATCTACAATGAGCAGTTCTTC; CDR3aa: CASSVAGDIYNEQFF; j_gene: TRBJ2-1; abundance: -; v_gene: TRBV9; d_gene: -
CDR3nt: TGTGCCAGCATGAGAGGGAGCTGGGGCACAGATACGCAGTATTTT; CDR3aa: CASMRGSWGTDTQYF; j_gene: TRBJ2-3; abundance: -; v_gene: TRBV9; d_gene: -
CDR3nt: TGTGCCAGCAGTTTATCCCAGGGGTTCACTGAAGCTTTCTTT; CDR3aa: CASSLSQGFTEAFF; j_gene: TRBJ1-1; abundance: few; v_gene: TRBV28; d_gene: -
CDR3nt: TGCGCCAGCAGCCAAAAAGGGGCGAACTATGGCTACACCTTC; CDR3aa: CASSQKGANYGYTF; j_gene: TRBJ1-2; abundance: -; v_gene: TRBV4-1; d_gene: -
CDR3nt: TGTGCCAGCAGCTTAGTGGGTCAGGGGGTTTCCGAGCAGTACTTC; CDR3aa: CASSLVGQGVSEQYF; j_gene: TRBJ2-7; abundance: few; v_gene: TRBV13; d_gene: TRBD1
CDR3nt: TGTGCCAGCAGTTTCGGAGGGGGCCAGGTAGCACCCCTCCACTTT; CDR3aa: CASSFGGGQVAPLHF; j_gene: TRBJ1-6; abundance: -; v_gene: TRBV28; d_gene: TRBD1
CDR3nt: TGTGCCAGCACATCACTAGTCACAGATACGCAGTATTTT; CDR3aa: CASTSLVTDTQYF; j_gene: TRBJ2-3; abundance: few; v_gene: TRBV7-9; d_gene: -
CDR3nt: TGTGCCAGCAGACCCGGGGGAGACGGTCAGCCCCAGCATTTT; CDR3aa: CASRPGGDGQPQHF; j_gene: TRBJ1-5; abundance: -; v_gene: TRBV7-2; d_gene: -
CDR3nt: TGCGCCAGCAGCCAACTTGACCGGGGATTACAGTTCTTC; CDR3aa: CASSQLDRGLQFF; j_gene: TRBJ2-1; abundance: -; v_gene: TRBV4-3; d_gene: -
CDR3nt: TGTGCCGCGCAGGGTCGGGAGACCCAGTACTTC; CDR3aa: CAAQGRETQYF; j_gene: TRBJ2-5; abundance: -; v_gene: TRBV28; d_gene: -
CDR3nt: TGTGCCAGCGTATCAGGGTCAAATGGCTACACCTTC; CDR3aa: CASVSGSNGYTF; j_gene: TRBJ1-2; abundance: -; v_gene: TRBV6-6; d_gene: -
CDR3nt: TGTGCCAGCAGCTTGACAGGGGAAGAAGCTTTCTTT; CDR3aa: CASSLTGEEAFF; j_gene: TRBJ1-1; abundance: -; v_gene: TRBV28; d_gene: TRBD1
CDR3nt: TGTGCCAGCAGTTACGGCGGGGGGGCTTTGGAGACCCAGTACTTC; CDR3aa: CASSYGGGALETQYF; j_gene: TRBJ2-5; abundance: -; v_gene: TRBV27; d_gene: TRBD2
CDR3nt: TGTGCCAGCAGCTTAGGGAGTAAAACTTTCTTT; CDR3aa: CASSLGSKTFF; j_gene: TRBJ1-1; abundance: -; v_gene: TRBV7-8; d_gene: -
CDR3nt: TGTGCCAGCAGCCCTGGACTAGCGGAAGAGACCCAGTACTTC; CDR3aa: CASSPGLAEETQYF; j_gene: TRBJ2-5; abundance: -; v_gene: TRBV5-6; d_gene: TRBD2
CDR3nt: TGCGCCAGCAGCCAAGCCAGGACTAGCGGGAGTGGCGATGAGCAGTTCTTC; CDR3aa: CASSQARTSGSGDEQFF; j_gene: TRBJ2-1; abundance: -; v_gene: TRBV4-3; d_gene: TRBD2
CDR3nt: TGTGCCAGCAGCAGCCGATACGAGCAGTACTTC; CDR3aa: CASSSRYEQYF; j_gene: TRBJ2-7; abundance: few; v_gene: TRBV7-2; d_gene: -
CDR3nt: TGTGCCTGGATAAGCCCCTACGAGCAGTACTTC; CDR3aa: CAWISPYEQYF; j_gene: TRBJ2-7; abundance: many; v_gene: TRBV30; d_gene: -
CDR3nt: TGTGCCTACGAGAGGGTAAGCGGCCGGCCTCCATCTTTT; CDR3aa: CAYERVSGRPPSF; j_gene: TRBJ1-4; abundance: -; v_gene: TRBV30; d_gene: -
CDR3nt: TGCGCCAGCAGCCAAGATAGGATCAGGGGTGGAGAGACCCAGTACTTC; CDR3aa: CASSQDRIRGGETQYF; j_gene: TRBJ2-5; abundance: -; v_gene: TRBV4-3; d_gene: -
CDR3nt: TGTGCCAGCAGTTTAGCGGGAGGATACAATGAGCAGTTCTTC; CDR3aa: CASSLAGGYNEQFF; j_gene: TRBJ2-1; abundance: -; v_gene: TRBV28; d_gene: TRBD2
CDR3nt: TGCGCCAGCAGCTTTATTGCGGGACGGGAGGGCAATGAGCAGTTCTTC; CDR3aa: CASSFIAGREGNEQFF; j_gene: TRBJ2-1; abundance: -; v_gene: TRBV5-1; d_gene: TRBD2
CDR3nt: TGCGCCAGCACCCTAGTCGGGGGGACCCGGGGGGATACGCAGTATTTT; CDR3aa: CASTLVGGTRGDTQYF; j_gene: TRBJ2-3; abundance: -; v_gene: TRBV5-1; d_gene: TRBD2
CDR3nt: TGTGCCAGCAGTGACGCCCTAGCGGGGATCTACAATGAGCAGTTCTTC; CDR3aa: CASSDALAGIYNEQFF; j_gene: TRBJ2-1; abundance: -; v_gene: TRBV2; d_gene: TRBD2
CDR3nt: TGCAGCGTCCGGACTAGCGGGGGGACATACGAGCAGTACTTC; CDR3aa: CSVRTSGGTYEQYF; j_gene: TRBJ2-7; abundance: -; v_gene: TRBV29-1; d_gene: TRBD2
CDR3nt: TGCAGCGTTCAAACCGGGACAGCCTATGGCTACACCTTC; CDR3aa: CSVQTGTAYGYTF; j_gene: TRBJ1-2; abundance: -; v_gene: TRBV29-1; d_gene: TRBD1
CDR3nt: TGTGCCAGCAGTTCGGAACCGGGACACCTAAGAGAGCAGTACTTC; CDR3aa: CASSSEPGHLREQYF; j_gene: TRBJ2-7; abundance: few; v_gene: TRBV6-5; d_gene: -
CDR3nt: TGTGCCAGCAGCCCCCGAAACAGGGTACCAAACTCCTACGAGCAGTACTTC; CDR3aa: CASSPRNRVPNSYEQYF; j_gene: TRBJ2-7; abundance: -; v_gene: TRBV9; d_gene: -
CDR3nt: TGTGCCAGCAGCCCGGACAGGGGGAGAGTAACCTTCTTT; CDR3aa: CASSPDRGRVTFF; j_gene: TRBJ1-1; abundance: -; v_gene: TRBV7-2; d_gene: TRBD1
CDR3nt: TGTGCCAGCAGAGAAATGTACGGGAGGCCAACTAATGAAAAACTGTTTTTT; CDR3aa: CASREMYGRPTNEKLFF; j_gene: TRBJ1-4; abundance: few; v_gene: TRBV28; d_gene: -
CDR3nt: TGCAGCGTTCAGACAGGGGGGAACACTGAAGCTTTCTTT; CDR3aa: CSVQTGGNTEAFF; j_gene: TRBJ1-1; abundance: few; v_gene: TRBV29-1; d_gene: TRBD1
CDR3nt: TGCGCCAGCAGCTTGGGGGAGGGGTCCCCCCTCCACTTT; CDR3aa: CASSLGEGSPLHF; j_gene: TRBJ1-6; abundance: -; v_gene: TRBV5-1; d_gene: -
CDR3nt: TGTGCCAGCAGCGCCGGTTTTGGCGGGGAGCTGTTTTTT; CDR3aa: CASSAGFGGELFF; j_gene: TRBJ2-2; abundance: few; v_gene: TRBV7-2; d_gene: -
CDR3nt: TGTGCCAGCAGTTTGGGGGGGGCCTATGGCTACACCTTC; CDR3aa: CASSLGGAYGYTF; j_gene: TRBJ1-2; abundance: -; v_gene: TRBV28; d_gene: -
CDR3nt: TGTGCCAGCAGCCACTTTAGACGACAGGGGGCGAACACTGAAGCTTTCTTT; CDR3aa: CASSHFRRQGANTEAFF; j_gene: TRBJ1-1; abundance: few; v_gene: TRBV2; d_gene: TRBD1
CDR3nt: TGTGCCAGCAGTTATGGCAGGGAAATCACCGAGCAGTACTTC; CDR3aa: CASSYGREITEQYF; j_gene: TRBJ2-7; abundance: few; v_gene: TRBV6-5; d_gene: -
CDR3nt: TGTGCCTGGAGTAATAAGGACACCTTAGTGGCTGAAGCTTTCTTT; CDR3aa: CAWSNKDTLVAEAFF; j_gene: TRBJ1-1; abundance: -; v_gene: TRBV30; d_gene: -
CDR3nt: TGCGCCACCTCGCGGACAGGGACCTTCAACAATGAGCAGTTCTTC; CDR3aa: CATSRTGTFNNEQFF; j_gene: TRBJ2-1; abundance: -; v_gene: TRBV10-1; d_gene: TRBD1
CDR3nt: TGCGCCAGCAGCCAAGAATACAGGGGAGGCGAAGCTTTCTTT; CDR3aa: CASSQEYRGGEAFF; j_gene: TRBJ1-1; abundance: few; v_gene: TRBV4-3; d_gene: TRBD1
CDR3nt: TGTGCCAGCAGCCCGACAGGGGACACTGAAGCTTTCTTT; CDR3aa: CASSPTGDTEAFF; j_gene: TRBJ1-1; abundance: -; v_gene: TRBV11-3; d_gene: TRBD1
CDR3nt: TGTGCCAGCAGTGAAGCGACAGTCCAAGATCAGCCCCAGCATTTT; CDR3aa: CASSEATVQDQPQHF; j_gene: TRBJ1-5; abundance: few; v_gene: TRBV25-1; d_gene: -
CDR3nt: TGTGCCAGCAGTTCCTGGGCTCCCAGCACAGATACGCAGTATTTT; CDR3aa: CASSSWAPSTDTQYF; j_gene: TRBJ2-3; abundance: few; v_gene: TRBV28; d_gene: -
CDR3nt: TGCGCCAGCAGATGGCTTCAAGAGACCCAGTACTTC; CDR3aa: CASRWLQETQYF; j_gene: TRBJ2-5; abundance: once; v_gene: TRBV5-1; d_gene: -